A single sample is the source of the 20 T cell receptor beta chains below, sequenced in a study of Ad26.COV2.S vaccination and SARS-CoV-2 variants. The sample's treatment: around 19 received Ad26.COV2.S at low or high dose, single or two shots; about 5 received placebo; per-sample allocation not given. Sample collection was performed on day 63 after the first vaccine or placebo injection. TCRdb's copy holds only in-frame clones and misses some; the assay was immunoSEQ multiplex PCR. In the table there are fewer than 900,000 clones, around 90% of which are singletons. The sequencing here drew on peripheral blood, taken in a trial of Ad26.COV2.S vaccine versus placebo. The receptor set was obtained from a person between 18 and 65 years old who received the Ad26.COV2.S COVID-19 vaccine or a placebo.

V and J are TRBV5-1 and TRBJ2-1; 8 bases are a match to TRBD2. The germline V gene encodes CDR1 SGHRS and CDR2 YFSETQ. The CDR3 length is 14 residues. J gave up 9 bases and V 1 base, and 6 bases lay outside the gene matches. CDR3 protein: CASSLTSGVGEQFF. The CDR3 coding sequence is TGCGCCAGCAGCTTGACTAGCGGTGTAGGTGAGCAGTTCTTC.

The V call is TRBV21-1, the J call TRBJ2-3; the table's D call, TRBD2, has no DNA check behind it. TRBV21-1 corresponds to a pseudogene. The CDR3 spans 19 residues. The CDR3 sequence is CASSKKEPTSGGPREMQYF. In DNA, the CDR3 is TGTGCCAGCAGCAAAAAGGAGCCGACTAGCGGGGGGCCCAGGGAGATGCAGTATTTT.

The table lists this clone with a count of one. The V and J genes are TRBV11-3 and TRBJ2-5; the match to TRBD2 covers 7 bases. Losses at the gene ends were 4 bases for V and 5 bases for J; bases not matched to a gene: 4. The CDR3 sequence is 13 residues long. Germline V CDR1 and CDR2: SGHNT, YENEEA. The DNA for the CDR3 is TGTGCCAGCAGCTCGTTGGGGGGGGAGACCCAGTACTTC. This gives the protein CASSSLGGETQYF. The variable domain in full, completed from reference TRBV11-3 and TRBJ2-5, reads EAGVVQSPRYKIIEKKQPVAFWCNPISGHNTLYWYLQNLGQGPELLIRYENEEAVDDSQLPKDRFSAERLKGVDSTLKIQPAELGDSAVYLCASSSLGGETQYFGPGTRLLVL.

The chain uses TRBV25-1 and TRBJ1-4; D is undetermined. Germline lookup yields CDR1 MGHDK and CDR2 SYGVNS. V was trimmed by 3 bases and J by 11 bases, leaving 16 bases between them. This CDR3 has 14 amino acids. Here the CDR3 reads CASSDRAPVRKLFF. CDR3 nucleotide sequence: TGTGCCAGCAGTGACCGGGCCCCAGTACGGAAACTGTTTTTT.

This chain connects TRBV7-9 to TRBJ1-1; 9 nucleotides align to TRBD1. The V segment lost 8 bases and the J segment 5 bases; nucleotides outside the gene matches: 12. Looked up from germline, CDR1 is SEHNR and CDR2 is FQNEAQ (reference sequence). CDR3 length: 15 amino acids. The CDR3 loop reads CASGISTGGETEAFF. CDR3 coding DNA: TGTGCCAGCGGAATATCGACAGGGGGGGAGACTGAAGCTTTCTTT.

The V gene is TRBV2, the J gene TRBJ2-5, with D perhaps matching TRBD1 or TRBD2 (6 bases each). The CDR3 runs 11 residues. Germline CDR1 SNHLY, CDR2 FYNNEI. DNA of the CDR3: TGTGTCATCGAGGGGGGTGAGACCCAGTACTTC. Protein product: CVIEGGETQYF.

In its sample, this clone was seen once. For the CDR3, the DNA is TGTGCCAGCAGTTACGGGGCAGGGCCCATATTACAGCCCCAGCATTTT. It yields the protein CASSYGAGPILQPQHF. This chain links TRBV6-6 with TRBJ1-5; tentative D call: TRBD1 (5 bases). Trimming shortened V by 2 bases and J by 7 bases, and 18 bases separated the two germline ends. CDR3 size: 16 residues. Per germline, CDR1 MNHNY and CDR2 SVGAGI (reference sequence).

This rearrangement joins TRBV4-3 to TRBJ1-2; D is unclear. The ends were cut back, 0 bases at V and 7 bases at J, with 12 bases in the middle. CDR3 length equals 14 residues. Per the germline V gene, CDR1 is LGHNA and CDR2 is YSLEER. CDR3 region: CASSQDVGLAGYTF. The CDR3 region has the DNA TGCGCCAGCAGCCAAGATGTGGGTCTCGCTGGCTACACCTTC.

This clone occurred once. The V and J genes are TRBV3-1 (or the pseudogene TRBV3-2) and TRBJ2-6, with 7 nucleotides matching TRBD1. With 4 bases clipped from V and 5 bases from J, the junction kept 2 bases outside the gene matches. Looked up from germline, CDR1 is LGHDT and CDR2 is YNNKEL (reference sequence). The CDR3 totals 14 residues. The CDR3 is CASSRQGRANVLTF. The CDR3 DNA reads as TGTGCCAGCAGCCGACAGGGAAGGGCCAACGTCCTGACTTTC.

This clone came up many times. The chain combines TRBV29-1 with TRBJ2-2; 9 bases are a match to TRBD1. J lost 6 bases, V lost 7 bases, and 9 bases had no gene match. This CDR3 comprises 14 residues. The germline gives CDR1 SQVTM, CDR2 ANQGSEA. The chain's CDR3 is CSGVTGGMAGELFF. CDR3 DNA sequence: TGCAGCGGGGTAACAGGGGGCATGGCCGGGGAGCTGTTTTTT.

This chain links TRBV5-4 with TRBJ2-5; TRBD1 might be the D (6 bases). V was pared by 4 bases and J by 4 bases, with 11 bases between. From germline, CDR1 is SGHNT and CDR2 YYREEE (reference sequence). This CDR3 has 13 residues. The CDR3 DNA reads TGTGCCAGCAGCCGAGGACAGTCAGAGACCCAGTACTTC. This translates into CASSRGQSETQYF.

The CDR3 region is CSVRGNQETQYF. The DNA for the CDR3 is TGCAGCGTTCGTGGGAACCAAGAGACCCAGTACTTC. The V call is TRBV29-1, the J call TRBJ2-5, with D unresolved. Trimming pared 5 bases from V and 0 bases from J, leaving 7 bases between. The CDR3 totals 12 residues. Per the germline V gene, CDR1 is SQVTM and CDR2 is ANQGSEA.

The gene calls are TRBV24-1 and TRBJ2-2; a weak D match, TRBD2 (6 bases). V was clipped by 0 bases and J by 1 base, with 17 bases between them. CDR1 KGHDR and CDR2 SFDVKD come from the germline V gene. The CDR3 is 19 residues long. The CDR3 is CATSDLPPRGGMNTGELFF. The CDR3 nucleotides are TGTGCCACCAGTGATTTGCCCCCCCGGGGAGGCATGAACACCGGGGAGCTGTTTTTT.

The J gene is TRBJ1-2, the V gene TRBV2; 8 nucleotides align to TRBD1. The length of the CDR3 is 14 residues. The germline V gene has CDR1 SNHLY and CDR2 FYNNEI. The J segment lost 4 bases and the V segment lost 5 bases, leaving 6 bases of the junction unmatched. The chain's CDR3 is CASSLTGGSYGYTF. CDR3 DNA sequence: TGTGCCAGCAGTCTTACAGGGGGTTCCTATGGCTACACCTTC.

The chain carries TRBV2 and TRBJ2-7; 8 bases fit TRBD1. In germline, CDR1 is SNHLY, CDR2 FYNNEI. The CDR3 runs 15 residues. Unmatched junction bases numbered 12, after V lost 8 bases and J lost 3 bases. The CDR3 DNA follows: TGTGCCAGCTTCTCCCAGACAGGGGCATTCTACGAGCAGTACTTC. Amino acids: CASFSQTGAFYEQYF.

The chain uses TRBV18 and TRBJ2-3, with D possibly being TRBD1 or TRBD2 (5 bases each). Trimming took off 3 bases at V and 2 bases at J, with 12 bases between the two ends. CDR1 and CDR2 (germline): KGHSH, LQKENI. The CDR3 is 15 amino acids. The DNA of the CDR3 is TGTGCCAGCTCACCCCGGGGACGCAACACAGATACGCAGTATTTT. Its protein product is CASSPRGRNTDTQYF.

The chain links TRBV3-1 (or the pseudogene TRBV3-2) to TRBJ1-3; the D is unclear. Trimming took off 0 bases at V and 7 bases at J, with 10 bases between the two ends. This CDR3 is 14 amino acids long. Per the germline V gene, CDR1 is LGHDT and CDR2 is YNNKEL (reference sequence). The CDR3 loop is CASSQESGSNTIYF. In nucleotides, the CDR3 is TGTGCCAGCAGCCAAGAATCTGGGAGTAACACCATATATTTT.

This clone was seen only once. The J gene is TRBJ2-7, the V gene TRBV18; no clear D. With 2 bases removed from V and 1 base from J, the gap between germline ends came to 12 bases. CDR1 and CDR2 (germline): KGHSH, LQKENI. The CDR3 totals 15 residues. CDR3 nucleotide sequence: TGTGCCAGCTCACCATTCGACTCCACGTCCTACGAGCAGTACTTC. Protein sequence: CASSPFDSTSYEQYF.

The chain joins TRBV30 to TRBJ2-5; D is unresolved. The V end lost 4 bases, the J end lost 2 bases, and 5 bases lay between the germline ends. CDR3 size: 11 residues. Germline V gene lookup returns CDR1 GTSNPN and CDR2 SVGIG (reference sequence). DNA of the CDR3: TGTGCCTGGACGGGTCAAGAGACCCAGTACTTC. Translated, it gives CAWTGQETQYF. Using reference TRBV30 and TRBJ2-5 for the parts outside the CDR3, the full variable domain is SQTIHQWPATLVQPVGSPLSLECTVEGTSNPNLYWYRQAAGRGLQLLFYSVGIGQISSEVPQNLSASRPQDRQFILSSKKLLLSDSGFYLCAWTGQETQYFGPGTRLLVL.

The chain links TRBV29-1 to TRBJ2-5, with 9 bases fitting TRBD1. This CDR3 has 14 amino acids. J was trimmed by 1 base and V by 4 bases; bases with no gene match: 4. The germline V gene encodes CDR1 SQVTM and CDR2 ANQGSEA. CDR3 residues: CSVVDRGAQETQYF. The CDR3 nucleotides read TGCAGCGTTGTTGACAGGGGGGCCCAAGAGACCCAGTACTTC.